The clone carrying this T cell receptor (beta chain) was seen more than once but under ten times. Its specificity is unknown. This CDR3 comprises 13 residues. Trimming left V 3 bases short and J 7 bases short, with 7 bases between. Germline V gene sequence: CDR1 MNHNS, CDR2 SASEGT. Researchers prepared the TCRbeta library using unique molecular identifiers, the study reports. TCRdb processed the PCR reads anew with MiXCR; each CDR3 protein has one entry. The sample includes about 440,000 distinct CDR3 sequences, 43% of them seen just once. This record comes from a study of T-cell reconstitution after alpha-beta-depleted transplantation in children. Notes on the study in general: Several hundred expanded graft clones reportedly were the source of alpha-beta T cells about two months after transplant. T-cell counts and diversity at one year following transplant were attributed mainly to newly produced T cells. Some patients showed high day-60 TCRbeta diversity, which derived from surviving recipient T cells and thymic progenitors.

The sequencing here drew on PBMCs, taken before TCRalphabeta/CD19-depleted stem cell transplant. The receptor was derived from a girl aged 2 to 9 with aplastic anemia, due to receive a stem cell transplant. This rearrangement joins TRBV6-1 to TRBJ1-6; no definite D call. For the CDR3, the DNA is TGTGCCAGCAGTGAGGGATCAAATTCACCCCTCCACTTT. Protein: CASSEGSNSPLHF.